A single sample is the source of the 25 T cell receptor beta chains below, sequenced in a study of OX40 agonist ivuxolimab in advanced cancers. Assay: immunoSEQ multiplex PCR; the TCRdb copy retains only in-frame clones and omits some. This sample carries tens of thousands of clones, 84% of them seen once, and the ten largest clones take around 30%. The input for sequencing was CD4+ or CD8+ T cells sorted from blood, taken in a trial of the OX40 agonist ivuxolimab. These receptors originate from an adult with an advanced solid tumor such as melanoma, head and neck, liver or kidney cancer.

The chain couples TRBV11-3 to TRBJ2-5; TRBD2 matches 11 bases. Germline V gene data show CDR1 as SGHNT and CDR2 as YENEEA. With V trimmed by 5 bases and J by 2 bases, 4 bases remained unmatched. This CDR3 contains 15 residues. CDR3: CASSGSGGAQETQYF. The CDR3 bases are TGTGCCAGCAGCGGTAGCGGGGGGGCTCAAGAGACCCAGTACTTC.

The chain is built from TRBV6-5 and TRBJ1-4, with a tentative D call TRBD1 (5 bases). The CDR3 consists of 14 residues. V was pared by 2 bases and J by 15 bases, with 19 bases between. Germline V gene data show CDR1 as MNHEY and CDR2 as SVGAGI. The CDR3: CASSYRGETTEVFF. The CDR3 DNA sequence: TGTGCCAGCAGTTACCGGGGGGAAACCACTGAAGTGTTTTTT.

This chain links TRBV4-3 with TRBJ2-2, with D hard to call. The CDR3 is 14 amino acids. The germline CDR1 and CDR2 sequences are LGHNA and YSLEER. The V and J ends lost 0 bases and 5 bases respectively, with 7 bases between them. In DNA form, the CDR3 reads TGCGCCAGCAGCCAAGATAATTGGACCGGGGAGCTGTTTTTT. Translated: CASSQDNWTGELFF.

The chain combines TRBV5-5 with TRBJ2-7; the D gene is possibly TRBD2 (5 bases). V lost 3 bases and J 0 bases, leaving 13 bases between the germline ends. The CDR3 has 15 amino acids. Germline-derived CDR1 and CDR2 are SGHKS and YYEKEE (reference sequence). The CDR3 nucleotides read TGTGCCAGCAGCTATAAGGGAACTAGCTCCTACGAGCAGTACTTC. It encodes CASSYKGTSSYEQYF.

The chain links TRBV5-6 to TRBJ1-2; D is possibly TRBD1 (6 bases). Deletions cut 3 bases from V and 5 bases from J, with 14 bases between. Germline V CDR1 and CDR2: SGHDT, YYEEEE. The CDR3 totals 14 residues. CDR3 coding DNA: TGTGCCAGCAGCTACAGGGCCTACGTGTATGGCTACACCTTC. Translating gives CASSYRAYVYGYTF.

This clone has just one count. The chain links TRBV30 to TRBJ1-5, with 9 bases lining up with TRBD1. Germline CDR1 and CDR2: GTSNPN and SVGIG (reference sequence). V lost 3 bases to trimming and J lost 0 bases; unmatched junction nucleotides: 3. CDR3 length: 15 residues. This CDR3 is CAWRDRGYSNQPQHF. The CDR3 DNA reads TGTGCCTGGAGGGACAGGGGATATAGCAATCAGCCCCAGCATTTT.

Here the CDR3 DNA reads TGTGCCAGCAGCCTACGACCCCGGTATGGCTACACCTTC. This sequence encodes CASSLRPRYGYTF. The chain carries TRBV7-2 and TRBJ1-2, with D unclear. CDR3 length: 13 residues. Between the trimmed V and J ends, which lost 5 bases and 5 bases, there was a span of 12 bases. The germline V gene has CDR1 SGHTA and CDR2 FQGNSA.

V usage is TRBV18 and J usage is TRBJ1-2; 7 bases map to TRBD1. The CDR3 loop spans 16 amino acids. Germline values: CDR1 KGHSH, CDR2 LQKENI. V lost 4 bases to trimming and J lost 2 bases; unmatched junction nucleotides: 10. CDR3 bases: TGTGCCAGCTCACTTGCCCGGGACAGACTCAACTATGGCTACACCTTC. It encodes CASSLARDRLNYGYTF.

This chain uses TRBV9 with TRBJ1-3; D remains ambiguous. This CDR3 contains 15 residues. The V end lost 3 bases, the J end lost 0 bases, and 10 bases lay between the germline ends. CDR1 is SGDLS and CDR2 is YYNGEE in the germline V gene. CDR3 in amino acids: CASSALADSGNTIYF. CDR3 coding DNA: TGTGCCAGCAGCGCCTTAGCAGACTCTGGAAACACCATATATTTT.

V usage is TRBV15 and J usage is TRBJ2-1, with 13 bases aligning to TRBD2. V was pared by 1 base and J by 1 base, with 4 bases of the junction left unmatched. The CDR3 spans 18 residues. Germline CDR1 LNHNV, CDR2 YYDKDF (reference sequence). CDR3 amino acids: CATSRGTSGRVSYNEQFF. The CDR3 nucleotides read TGTGCCACCAGCAGAGGGACTAGCGGGAGAGTGTCCTACAATGAGCAGTTCTTC. Full variable domain (outside the CDR3, taken from reference TRBV15 and TRBJ2-1): DAMVIQNPRYQVTQFGKPVTLSCSQTLNHNVMYWYQQKSSQAPKLLFHYYDKDFNNEADTPDNFQSRRPNTSFCFLDIRSPGLGDTAMYLCATSRGTSGRVSYNEQFFGPGTRLTVL.

This rearrangement joins TRBV4-2 to TRBJ2-1; 11 bases agree with TRBD2. Germline V gene sequence: CDR1 LGHNA, CDR2 YNFKEQ. V was pared by 1 base and J by 0 bases, with 8 bases of the junction left unmatched. This CDR3 has 19 residues. The CDR3 sequence: CASSQALGTSGSSYNEQFF. The CDR3 region has the DNA TGTGCCAGCAGCCAAGCTTTGGGGACTAGCGGTAGCTCCTACAATGAGCAGTTCTTC.

The rearrangement joins TRBV29-1 to TRBJ2-5; unclear D gene. The V gene's germline CDR1 is SQVTM and CDR2 ANQGSEA. V was clipped by 3 bases and J by 0 bases, with 11 bases between them. The CDR3 spans 14 residues. The CDR3 loop reads CSVEVSLDQETQYF. The DNA of the CDR3 is TGCAGCGTTGAGGTTAGTCTGGACCAAGAGACCCAGTACTTC.

J is TRBJ2-1 and V is TRBV6-6; D remains unclear. V lost 5 bases and J 10 bases, leaving 12 bases between the germline ends. The germline CDR1 and CDR2 sequences are MNHNY and SVGAGI (reference sequence). The CDR3 extends over 12 amino acids. CDR3 DNA sequence: TGTGCCAGCAGTCCCTCGACGGAGGAGCAGTTCTTC. Translating it yields CASSPSTEEQFF.

The chain links TRBV9 to TRBJ1-4, with 7 bases identical to TRBD1. Germline trimming cut 0 bases from V and 0 bases from J; bases unmatched to any gene: 5. The CDR3 runs 17 residues. Germline assignment: CDR1 SGDLS and CDR2 YYNGEE. Written as DNA, the CDR3 is TGTGCCAGCAGCGTAGGACAGGGAAGGCCAACTAATGAAAAACTGTTTTTT. It encodes CASSVGQGRPTNEKLFF.

V is TRBV5-4 and J is TRBJ2-1; D gene uncertain. The CDR3 covers 12 residues. Germline V gene lookup returns CDR1 SGHNT and CDR2 YYREEE (reference sequence). V gave up 4 bases and J gave up 9 bases, with 11 bases separating them. CDR3 nucleotide sequence: TGTGCCAGCAGCCTCTCTACGGGTGAGCAGTTCTTC. This codes for CASSLSTGEQFF. The entire variable domain, with the rest obtained from reference TRBV5-4 and TRBJ2-1, is as follows: ETGVTQSPTHLIKTRGQQVTLRCSSQSGHNTVSWYQQALGQGPQFIFQYYREEENGRGNFPPRFSGLQFPNYSSELNVNALELDDSALYLCASSLSTGEQFFGPGTRLTVL.

This clone was seen a handful of times. The CDR3: CASSLRDGTEAFF. The DNA for the CDR3 is TGTGCCAGCAGCTTACGCGACGGCACTGAAGCTTTCTTT. V is TRBV7-7 and J is TRBJ1-1; D unclear. The germline V gene has CDR1 SSHAT and CDR2 FNYEAQ (reference sequence). The CDR3 spans 13 residues. The V end lost 2 bases, the J end lost 4 bases, and 8 bases lay between the germline ends.

The CDR3 loop is CASRRHGEAFF. The CDR3 DNA is TGTGCCAGTAGGAGACACGGTGAAGCTTTCTTT. The chain couples TRBV19 to TRBJ1-1; D is unclear. The germline gives CDR1 LNHDA, CDR2 SQIVND (reference sequence). The germline V and J ends were trimmed by 6 bases and 7 bases, with 9 bases remaining between them. The CDR3 length is 11 residues.

This clone occurred once. The chain employs TRBV7-2 and TRBJ2-5, with D tentatively TRBD2 (7 bases). Trimming took 3 bases from V and 0 from J, leaving 11 bases between them. The CDR3 sequence is 15 residues long. Per germline, CDR1 SGHTA and CDR2 FQGNSA. This chain's CDR3 is CASSFGGTNQETQYF. The CDR3 DNA reads TGTGCCAGCAGCTTCGGGGGGACAAACCAAGAGACCCAGTACTTC.

This sequence joins TRBV2 and TRBJ2-5; perhaps TRBD1 as D (6 bases). The CDR3 sequence is 13 residues long. Germline V gene lookup returns CDR1 SNHLY and CDR2 FYNNEI. Trimming cost V 7 bases and J 5 bases, with 14 bases left between them. In DNA form, the CDR3 reads TGTGCCAGCACAGCAGGGGTGGGGGAGACCCAGTACTTC. This encodes CASTAGVGETQYF.

This clone was counted a single time. This rearrangement joins TRBV7-2 to TRBJ1-2; 8 bases map to TRBD1. In germline, CDR1 is SGHTA, CDR2 FQGNSA. The ends lost 1 base at V and 4 bases at J; junction bases unmatched: 5. The CDR3 spans 15 residues. CDR3 DNA sequence: TGTGCCAGCAGCTTAGAATCAGGACAGGGCTATGGCTACACCTTC. Translating it yields CASSLESGQGYGYTF.

The rearrangement uses TRBV11-2 and TRBJ1-5; D is unresolved. The germline gives CDR1 SGHAT, CDR2 FQNNGV. V lost 4 bases and J lost 5, with 12 bases in between. This CDR3 has 14 residues. The CDR3 sequence is CASSSWGSHQPQHF. CDR3 nucleotide sequence: TGTGCCAGCAGCTCTTGGGGTTCCCATCAGCCCCAGCATTTT.

V is TRBV6-1 and J is TRBJ1-1, with D perhaps matching TRBD1 (6 bases). CDR3 length: 13 amino acids. The germline gives CDR1 MNHNS, CDR2 SASEGT. Trimming removed 8 bases at V and 7 bases at J, with 17 bases between. The CDR3 sequence is CASYRDSYGEAFF. In DNA, the CDR3 is TGTGCCAGCTACAGGGACTCCTACGGTGAAGCTTTCTTT.

The CDR3 region is CASSSPGTSSPYNEQFF. In DNA form, the CDR3 reads TGTGCCAGCAGCTCCCCCGGGACTAGTTCCCCCTACAATGAGCAGTTCTTC. V usage is TRBV7-2 and J usage is TRBJ2-1, with 8 nucleotides matching TRBD2. The CDR3 loop spans 17 amino acids. V shed 4 bases and J 2 bases; nucleotides not matched to a gene: 10. Looked up from germline, CDR1 is SGHTA and CDR2 is FQGNSA.

V and J are TRBV6-1 and TRBJ1-5, with a weak D call TRBD1 (6 bases). CDR1 is MNHNS and CDR2 is SASEGT in the germline V gene. V gave up 6 bases and J gave up 12 bases, with 21 bases separating them. CDR3 length: 14 amino acids. The CDR3 region has the DNA TGTGCCAGCAGGGACGACAGCAAGAGGGGGGTCCAGCATTTT. Protein sequence: CASRDDSKRGVQHF.

This chain joins TRBV21-1 and TRBJ2-1; the table's D gene call, TRBD2, was not cross checked with the DNA. TRBV21-1 has pseudogene status. The CDR3 consists of 20 residues. In DNA, the CDR3 is TGTGCCAGCAGCACCCCCGGGACTAACCGTACGAGATGGTCCTACAATGAGCAGTTCTTC. It encodes CASSTPGTNRTRWSYNEQFF.